A single sample is the source of the 3 T cell receptor beta chains below, sequenced in a study of control samples from healthy donors and cancer patients. Produced via immunoSEQ multiplex PCR; TCRdb's table is partial and in-frame only. The repertoire holds around 120,000 clones, around 87% seen once, with roughly 2.8% in the top ten. The sequencing sample was made of blood. All receptors come from a man between 60 and 75 years old in good health.

V is TRBV6-5 and J is TRBJ1-6; TRBD1 matches at 8 bases. This CDR3 comprises 12 residues. CDR1 is MNHEY, CDR2 SVGAGI, per germline. The ends lost 7 bases at V and 15 bases at J; junction bases unmatched: 8. The CDR3 nucleotides read TGTGCCAGCACCCCTGGACAGGGCGTCCTCCACTTT. Amino acid sequence: CASTPGQGVLHF.

This CDR3 reads CASGYIGGTEAFF. The CDR3, as DNA: TGTGCCAGCGGTTACATCGGGGGCACTGAAGCTTTCTTT. The chain is built from TRBV5-5 and TRBJ1-1, with D maybe TRBD1 (5 bases). V lost 7 bases and J 4 bases, leaving 14 bases between the germline ends. CDR1 is SGHKS and CDR2 is YYEKEE in the germline V gene (reference sequence). This CDR3 comprises 13 residues.

This clone was seen just once. This CDR3 is CASTSALNTEAFF. The CDR3 DNA reads TGTGCCAGCACTTCAGCGCTGAACACTGAAGCTTTCTTT. The rearrangement links TRBV28 to TRBJ1-1; D uncertain. Germline V gene lookup returns CDR1 MDHEN and CDR2 SYDVKM. With 7 bases removed from V and 0 bases from J, the gap between germline ends came to 9 bases. This CDR3 region has 13 residues.